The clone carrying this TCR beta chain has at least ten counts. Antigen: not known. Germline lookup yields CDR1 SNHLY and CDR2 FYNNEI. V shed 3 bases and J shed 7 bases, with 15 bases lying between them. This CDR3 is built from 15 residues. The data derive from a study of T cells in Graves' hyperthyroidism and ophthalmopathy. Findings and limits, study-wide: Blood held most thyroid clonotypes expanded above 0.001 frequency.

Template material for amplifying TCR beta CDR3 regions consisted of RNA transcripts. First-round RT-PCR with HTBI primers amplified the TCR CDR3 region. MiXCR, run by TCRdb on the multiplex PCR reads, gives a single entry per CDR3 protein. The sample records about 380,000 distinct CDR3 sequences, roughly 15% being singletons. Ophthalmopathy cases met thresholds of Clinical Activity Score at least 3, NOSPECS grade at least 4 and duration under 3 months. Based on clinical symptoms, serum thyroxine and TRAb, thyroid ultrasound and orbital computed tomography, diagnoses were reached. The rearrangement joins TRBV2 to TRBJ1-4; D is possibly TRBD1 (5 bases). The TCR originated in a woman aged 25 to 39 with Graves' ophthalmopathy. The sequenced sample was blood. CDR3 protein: CASSEGGPSGEKLFF. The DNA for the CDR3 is TGTGCCAGCAGTGAGGGGGGACCATCGGGTGAAAAACTGTTTTTT.